Listed here are 13 T cell receptor beta chains from one sample, sequenced in a study of blood T cell repertoires in COVID-19. Here immunoSEQ multiplex PCR was the method, and the copy in TCRdb shows in-frame clones only, minus some. The sample includes hundreds of thousands of clones, 75% to 90% of them seen just once. Input material: peripheral blood. Every receptor here comes from a man younger than 35 with COVID-19, enrolled during active disease.

This clone was recorded a few times. The J gene is TRBJ1-6, the V gene TRBV12-3 or TRBV12-4, with 9 nucleotides matching TRBD1. With V trimmed by 8 bases and J by 12 bases, 8 bases remained unmatched. The CDR3 sequence is 13 residues long. CDR3: CASWPGTGLPLHF. The CDR3 DNA reads as TGTGCCAGCTGGCCCGGGACAGGGTTACCCCTCCACTTT.

The chain combines TRBV7-9 with TRBJ2-2; D uncertain. The V end was cut by 10 bases, the J end by 3 bases, with 12 bases between. Germline V gives CDR1 SEHNR, CDR2 FQNEAQ (reference sequence). This CDR3 is 13 amino acids long. The CDR3 DNA reads TGTGCCATATCGTCGTTCCACACCGGGGAGCTGTTTTTT. Translated: CAISSFHTGELFF.

V gene TRBV5-4 combines with J gene TRBJ1-1; 7 nucleotides match TRBD1. V lost 4 bases and J lost 4; bases outside the gene matches: 4. The CDR3 spans 13 residues. Germline V gene data show CDR1 as SGHNT and CDR2 as YYREEE (reference sequence). The DNA of the CDR3 is TGTGCCAGCAGCCAAGGGACAGCCACTGAAGCTTTCTTT. This encodes CASSQGTATEAFF.

The gene calls are TRBV3-1 (or the pseudogene TRBV3-2) and TRBJ2-6; no clear D. Germline V lookup: CDR1 LGHDT, CDR2 YNNKEL (reference sequence). V lost 4 bases and J lost 2, with 6 bases in between. The CDR3 is 14 residues long. The CDR3 DNA sequence: TGTGCCAGCAGCCTCCAGGCTGGGGCCAACGTCCTGACTTTC. Its protein product is CASSLQAGANVLTF.

The V call is TRBV4-1, the J call TRBJ2-2; the match to TRBD2 covers 8 bases. The V gene end was trimmed by 0 bases and the J gene end by 5 bases; junction bases not matched to a gene: 14. Looked up from germline, CDR1 is MGHRA and CDR2 is YSYEKL. This CDR3 is 19 amino acids long. The CDR3 nucleotides read TGCGCCAGCAGCCAAGAATTCTACGGGGGGGCGGGTGGAACCGGGGAGCTGTTTTTT. Translated: CASSQEFYGGAGGTGELFF.

The chain has TRBV10-2 and TRBJ1-3; no clear D. The germline V gene has CDR1 WSHSY and CDR2 SAAADI. CDR3 size: 13 residues. Trimming removed 4 bases from V and 7 bases from J, with 11 bases in between. CDR3 DNA: TGCGCCAGCAGTGCTGGGCAACGGAACACCATATATTTT. Its translation: CASSAGQRNTIYF.

The chain has TRBV7-9 and TRBJ1-4; the match to TRBD1 covers 11 bases. Per germline, CDR1 SEHNR and CDR2 FQNEAQ (reference sequence). The CDR3 has 16 amino acids. The V gene end was trimmed by 5 bases and the J gene end by 8 bases; junction bases not matched to a gene: 10. CDR3 DNA: TGTGCCAGCAGCACCTCCGGACAGGGGGCGGGCGAAAAACTGTTTTTT. Residues: CASSTSGQGAGEKLFF.

This clone showed up just once. Germline is not matched at one junction end, which may reflect a read error. The DNA of the CDR3 is TGTGCCAGCAGCCTAGGGGGACAGGGGAGAGATACGCAGTATTTT. It codes for CASSLGGQGRDTQYF. V gene TRBV13 combines with J gene TRBJ2-3; 10 bases match TRBD1. The length of the CDR3 is 15 residues. Germline V gene sequence: CDR1 PRHDT, CDR2 FYEKMQ (reference sequence).

This clone was seen a single time. The J gene is TRBJ1-2, the V gene TRBV27; tentative D call: TRBD1 (6 bases). The V gene lost 6 bases and the J gene lost 8 bases, with 19 bases spanning the gap. Looked up from germline, CDR1 is MNHEY and CDR2 is SMNVEV (reference sequence). The CDR3 runs to 14 residues. The CDR3 sequence is CASSLQGHSTGYTF. The CDR3 DNA is TGTGCCAGCAGCCTACAGGGCCACAGTACCGGCTACACCTTC.

The chain is built from TRBV6-1 and TRBJ1-5; D not certain. Trimming took 3 bases from V and 5 from J, leaving 8 bases between them. The CDR3 is made up of 13 amino acids. CDR1 MNHNS and CDR2 SASEGT come from the germline V gene. CDR3 nucleotide sequence: TGTGCCAGCAGTGAGACACCCGATCAGCCCCAGCATTTT. Translating it yields CASSETPDQPQHF.

The chain employs TRBV19 and TRBJ2-2, with D maybe TRBD1 (6 bases). Trimming cost V 5 bases and J 7 bases, with 17 bases left between them. This CDR3 is built from 15 residues. Germline lookup yields CDR1 LNHDA and CDR2 SQIVND (reference sequence). DNA for the CDR3: TGTGCCAGTAGTCTCGGGACACGGAGTCACGGGGAGCTGTTTTTT. The encoded protein is CASSLGTRSHGELFF.

This chain links TRBV4-1 with TRBJ2-7, with TRBD2 matching over 7 bases. With 5 bases clipped from V and 3 bases from J, the junction kept 4 bases outside the gene matches. CDR1 and CDR2 from the germline V gene are MGHRA and YSYEKL. The CDR3 contains 13 residues. Written as DNA, the CDR3 is TGCGCCAGCAGCTTCGGGACTAACTACGAGCAGTACTTC. Translating gives CASSFGTNYEQYF.

The chain is built from TRBV9 and TRBJ2-7; 7 bases line up with TRBD1. The CDR3 runs to 15 residues. The V gene end was trimmed by 4 bases and the J gene end by 2 bases; junction bases not matched to a gene: 9. Per germline, CDR1 SGDLS and CDR2 YYNGEE. The CDR3 loop is CASSPRTGGPYEQYF. CDR3 nucleotide sequence: TGTGCCAGCAGCCCTCGGACAGGCGGCCCCTACGAGCAGTACTTC.